This is a list of T cell receptor beta chains from one sample in a study of blood T cell repertoires in COVID-19. Assay used: immunoSEQ multiplex PCR; TCRdb lists only in-frame clones, some missing. The sample holds about 220,000 clones; roughly 89% are singletons and the top ten take about 7%. Input material: PBMCs or T cells enriched from blood (not recorded which). The receptors stem from a woman aged 40-49 years who had recovered from COVID-19. CDR3s include the opening cysteine and the closing phenylalanine or tryptophan. Each record gives: clone size, J gene, V gene, D gene, CDR3 DNA, CDR3 protein. D genes are given only for firm matches. Size values are once, few and many counts, or a class for expanded clones, and some rows have none.

NA TRBJ2-7 TRBV3-1/TRBV3-2 TRBD1 TGTGCCAGCAGCCCCGGGACAGGGTTCGAGCAGTACTTC CASSPGTGFEQYF
NA TRBJ2-4 TRBV10-1 NA TGCGCCAGCAGTGAATCCCCAGACAAAAACATTCAGTACTTC CASSESPDKNIQYF
NA TRBJ2-1 TRBV30 TRBD2 TGTGCCTGGAGTGTCGCCCCGGGACTAGCGGGACCTACTTACTCCTACAATGAGCAGTTCTTC CAWSVAPGLAGPTYSYNEQFF
NA TRBJ2-1 TRBV12-3/TRBV12-4 NA TGTGCCAGCAGTCTACAGGGACCACGGGAGTTCTTC CASSLQGPREFF
once TRBJ1-2 TRBV7-8 TRBD1 TGTGCCAGCAGGCCCGGACAGGGATGGAATGGCTACACCTTC CASRPGQGWNGYTF
NA TRBJ1-6 TRBV30 NA TGTGCCTGGAGTGTTCCCCAGTACTATAATTCACCCCTCCACTTT CAWSVPQYYNSPLHF
NA TRBJ1-1 TRBV15 NA TGTGCCACCAGCAGAAAATACACAGGAGTGAGAAACACTGAAGCTTTCTTT CATSRKYTGVRNTEAFF
few TRBJ1-4 TRBV6-5 TRBD1 TGTGCCAGCAGTTTGGACAGGTCCCCTAATGAAAAACTGTTTTTT CASSLDRSPNEKLFF
NA TRBJ2-3 TRBV14 NA TGTGCCAGCAGCCAAGAGCGAGGTTATACGCAGTATTTT CASSQERGYTQYF
NA TRBJ2-2 TRBV6-5 TRBD1 TGTGCCAGCAAAGGACAGGGGGCAGGCGGGGAGCTGTTTTTT CASKGQGAGGELFF
NA TRBJ1-2 TRBV11-2 NA TGTGCCAGCAGCTTAATAGGGGATGGTGGTGGCTACACCTTC CASSLIGDGGGYTF
NA TRBJ1-6 TRBV11-2 TRBD1 TGTGCCAGCAGCTTCCGGGACAGGGTTAATTCACCCCTCCACTTT CASSFRDRVNSPLHF
NA TRBJ1-2 TRBV19 TRBD1 TGTGCCAGTAGTACGGGACAGACAGTTAACTATGGCTACACCTTC CASSTGQTVNYGYTF
NA TRBJ2-6 TRBV6-6 NA TGTGCCAGCAGTAGGCCGCAGGGTGGCGGGGCCAACGTCCTGACTTTC CASSRPQGGGANVLTF
NA TRBJ2-3 TRBV19 TRBD2 TGTGCCAGTAGCCCAAGCGGGGCCCCAGATACGCAGTATTTT CASSPSGAPDTQYF
NA TRBJ2-3 TRBV9 TRBD2 TGTGCCAGCAGCGTAGGGACTAGCGGGAGATTGGGCACAGATACGCAGTATTTT CASSVGTSGRLGTDTQYF
NA TRBJ1-2 TRBV11-3 NA TGTGCCAGCAGCTTAGGCCGGAGCTATGGCTACACCTTC CASSLGRSYGYTF
NA TRBJ2-5 TRBV5-8 NA TGTGCCAGCAGCTCAGCCGGGACACTCCAAGAGACCCAGTACTTC CASSSAGTLQETQYF
NA TRBJ1-1 TRBV7-8 TRBD1 TGTGCCAGCAGCGTAAGGCGCCAGGGGGCTGGAGAAGCTTTCTTT CASSVRRQGAGEAFF
once TRBJ2-3 TRBV12-5 NA TGTGCTAGTGGTTTAGGGGAAACAGATACGCAGTATTTT CASGLGETDTQYF
NA TRBJ2-7 TRBV9 NA TGTGCCAGCAGCGTAGCATGGGGACTTACCTACGAGCAGTACTTC CASSVAWGLTYEQYF
NA TRBJ2-3 TRBV28 TRBD2 TGTGCCAGCAAAAAACCGGGACTAGCGGGAGATACGCAGTATTTT CASKKPGLAGDTQYF
NA TRBJ2-1 TRBV6-5 NA TGTGCCAGCAGCCCGAGAATGGAGTTTGGGTTCTTC CASSPRMEFGFF
NA TRBJ2-1 TRBV19 TRBD2 TGTGCCAGTAGTCCCGTAGCGGGACCTTACAATGAGCAGTTCTTC CASSPVAGPYNEQFF
NA TRBJ2-1 TRBV6-5 TRBD2 TGTGCCAGCAGCTTAGGCGGGAGGACGAATGAGCAGTTCTTC CASSLGGRTNEQFF
NA TRBJ1-6 TRBV4-3 NA TGCGCCAGCAGCCAGGAGATAGCGTCACCCCTCCACTTT CASSQEIASPLHF
NA TRBJ2-2 TRBV19 TRBD1 TGTGCCACATTTGACAGGGAGACCGGGGAGCTGTTTTTT CATFDRETGELFF
NA TRBJ1-3 TRBV10-3 NA TGTGCCATCAGTGACAGGGCTTATGGAAACACCATATATTTT CAISDRAYGNTIYF
once TRBJ2-2 TRBV28 TRBD1 TGTGCCAGCCAAGAACGACAGGGTAACACCGGGGAGCTGTTTTTT CASQERQGNTGELFF
NA TRBJ1-6 TRBV7-9 NA TGTGCCAGCAGCTTGAACACCGGGCCCCTCCACTTT CASSLNTGPLHF
NA TRBJ1-5 TRBV9 NA TGTGCCAGCAGCGTAGCTCCCGGGTTTCCGCCCCAGCATTTT CASSVAPGFPPQHF
NA TRBJ2-4 TRBV7-2 NA TGTGCCAGCAGCCCCGGACACTCTTCAAACATTCAGTACTTC CASSPGHSSNIQYF
NA TRBJ1-6 TRBV19 TRBD1 TGTGCCTCAAGGGAGGGACAGGGAAATTCACCCCTCCACTTT CASREGQGNSPLHF
NA TRBJ1-1 TRBV27 NA TGTGCCAGCAGAGAACAGAACACTGAAGCTTTCTTT CASREQNTEAFF
NA TRBJ2-1 TRBV12-3/TRBV12-4 NA TGTGCCAGCAAGTGGGGAGTCGGTGGTGAGCAGTTCTTC CASKWGVGGEQFF
NA TRBJ2-3 TRBV5-1 TRBD2 TGCGCCAGCAGCGGGGACGGGAGGGGTACAGATACGCAGTATTTT CASSGDGRGTDTQYF
NA TRBJ1-1 TRBV28 TRBD1 TGTGCCAGCAGTTTGGGGACAGGGGAGGCTGAAGCTTTCTTT CASSLGTGEAEAFF
NA TRBJ2-1 TRBV2 TRBD2 TGTGCCAGCAGAGCCGGGACTAGCAGTTCCTCGTGGTCCTACAATGAGCAGTTCTTC CASRAGTSSSSWSYNEQFF
NA TRBJ2-5 TRBV28 NA TGTGCCAGCAGTTTGACCCTAGTCCCAGGAGGAGAGACCCAGTACTTC CASSLTLVPGGETQYF
NA TRBJ2-1 TRBV4-3 NA TGCGCCAGCAGCCAATCCAACATTCTAGACAGGCCCTTATACAATGAGCAGTTCTTC CASSQSNILDRPLYNEQFF
NA TRBJ1-3 TRBV18 NA TGTGCCAGCTCAACCGGGGGTACTGGAAACACCATATATTTT CASSTGGTGNTIYF
once TRBJ1-2 TRBV18 NA TGTGCCAGCTCACCGGAGAGAGCTTCTAACTATGGCTACACCTTC CASSPERASNYGYTF
NA TRBJ2-1 TRBV11-2 TRBD2 TGTGCCAGCAGCTTCGGGGGGTCTAGCAGGACCTACAATGAGCAGTTCTTC CASSFGGSSRTYNEQFF
NA TRBJ1-2 TRBV19 NA TGTGCCACCCGAGGGGGGGGCGGTGGCTACACCTTC CATRGGGGGYTF
NA TRBJ1-3 TRBV18 TRBD1 TGTGCCAGCTCACCCGGGACAGAGCGAAACACCATATATTTT CASSPGTERNTIYF
few TRBJ2-7 TRBV3-1/TRBV3-2 TRBD2 TGTGCCAGCAGCCAAGGGGGAGGGACGCCCATCGAGCAGTACTTC CASSQGGGTPIEQYF
NA TRBJ2-5 TRBV7-9 NA TGTGCCAGCAGCGAGCGGGTAGCGGAAGAGACCCAGTACTTC CASSERVAEETQYF
NA TRBJ1-5 TRBV10-3 NA TGTGCCATCAGCCTACAGGGCGATCAGCCCCAGCATTTT CAISLQGDQPQHF
NA TRBJ1-6 TRBV7-8 TRBD1 TGTGCCAGCAGCTTATTTACAGGGGAGGACTCACCCCTCCACTTT CASSLFTGEDSPLHF
NA TRBJ1-4 TRBV18 NA TGTGCCAGCCGGGCGGGACTTAATGAAAAACTGTTTTTT CASRAGLNEKLFF
NA TRBJ2-7 TRBV5-1 TRBD2 TGCGCCAGCAGAAGCGGGAACTCTTACGAGCAGTACTTC CASRSGNSYEQYF
NA TRBJ2-7 TRBV5-1 NA TGCGCCAGCAGCTTGGCTATTTCTGGTTTCTACGAGCAGTACTTC CASSLAISGFYEQYF
NA TRBJ2-1 TRBV5-1 TRBD2 TGCGCCAGCAGCTTGGGCGCGGGAGGGTCCTACAATGAGCAGTTCTTC CASSLGAGGSYNEQFF